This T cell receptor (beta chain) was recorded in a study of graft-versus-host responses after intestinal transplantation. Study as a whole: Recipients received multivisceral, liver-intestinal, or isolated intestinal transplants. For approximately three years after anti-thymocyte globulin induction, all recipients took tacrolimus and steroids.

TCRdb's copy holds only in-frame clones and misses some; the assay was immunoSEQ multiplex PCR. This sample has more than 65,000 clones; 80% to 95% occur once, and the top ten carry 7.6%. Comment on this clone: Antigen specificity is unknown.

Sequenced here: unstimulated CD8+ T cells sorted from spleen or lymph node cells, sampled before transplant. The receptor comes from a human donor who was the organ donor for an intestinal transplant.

The DNA for the CDR3 is TGCGCCAGCACCCTATGGACAGGGAACTACGAGCAGTACTTC. This sequence encodes CASTLWTGNYEQYF. The chain uses TRBV5-1 and TRBJ2-5, with 8 bases identical to TRBD1. Judging by the DNA end, TRBJ2-7 fits better; the J call may be wrong. This CDR3 is 14 amino acids long. Germline V lookup: CDR1 SGHRS, CDR2 YFSETQ.